These T cell receptor beta chains were read from a single sample in a study of blood T cells in healthy people across ages. TCRdb recomputed calls from the 5' RACE reads with MiXCR, one row per CDR3 protein. Among about 1.4 million distinct CDR3 sequences, 59% were seen once, and the ten largest hold under 8.5%. Sequencing was carried out using blood. The source of these receptors is a man between 18 and 29 years old in good health. The CDR3 runs from the conserved cysteine through the conserved F or W. A D gene is named only where the DNA matches it firmly. Clone size is stated in some rows and not others, as once, few, many or a class when expanded.

TRBJ2-7	TRBV19	-	-	TGTGCCAGTAGTATGGGACCGCTAGGGTTCTACGAGCAGTACTTC	CASSMGPLGFYEQYF
TRBJ2-7	TRBV29-1	-	-	TGCAGCTTTATCACAGGGTCCTACGAGCAGTACTTC	CSFITGSYEQYF
TRBJ2-7	TRBV20-1	TRBD2	-	TGCAGTGCTAGACATACTAGCGGGTTTAACTACGAGCAGTACTTC	CSARHTSGFNYEQYF
TRBJ2-6	TRBV25-1	-	once	TGTGCCAGCAGACAGGCCTCTGGGGCCAACGTCCTGACTTTC	CASRQASGANVLTF
TRBJ2-3	TRBV28	-	few	TGTGCCACCCTGTTGCAGGACGCAAGCACAGATACGCAGTATTTT	CATLLQDASTDTQYF
TRBJ2-5	TRBV4-3	TRBD2	-	TGCGCCAGCAGCGCGGGACTAGCGGGTTGGATCCAGTACTTC	CASSAGLAGWIQYF
TRBJ2-5	TRBV4-1	-	few	TGCGCCAGCAGCCTCTTTTTTGCGGAGACCCAGTACTTC	CASSLFFAETQYF
TRBJ2-6	TRBV7-6	TRBD1	-	TGTGCCAGCAGCACCGACAGGGCCGGGGCCAACGTCCTGACTTTC	CASSTDRAGANVLTF
TRBJ2-1	TRBV11-2	TRBD1	-	TGTGCCAGCAGCTTAGTTCGGCGTACTGGACAGGTGTTCTTC	CASSLVRRTGQVFF
TRBJ2-7	TRBV28	-	few	TGTGCCAGCAGTCCTCCCGGGCGCGGCGAGCAGTACTTC	CASSPPGRGEQYF
TRBJ2-4	TRBV5-6	-	-	TGTGCCAGCAGCTTATCCAGAAACATTCAGTACTTC	CASSLSRNIQYF
TRBJ1-2	TRBV7-2	-	few	TGTGCCAGCAGCCTAGGGACACTACACTATGGCTACACCTTC	CASSLGTLHYGYTF
TRBJ1-2	TRBV7-2	TRBD1	-	TGTGCCAGCAGCTTAGTACAGGGGGCTTTGAATGGCTACACCTTC	CASSLVQGALNGYTF
TRBJ2-7	TRBV29-1	-	few	TGCAGCACCCGGGACGGCTCCGAGCAGTACTTC	CSTRDGSEQYF
TRBJ2-1	TRBV5-1	TRBD2	-	TGCGCCAGCAGCTCTAGCGGGAGGGCCGCGTGGAATGAGCAGTTCTTC	CASSSSGRAAWNEQFF